This T cell receptor (beta chain) was obtained from a study of OX40 agonist ivuxolimab in advanced cancers. For the study at large: Dose-escalation patients had hepatocellular carcinoma, melanoma, renal cell or head and neck cancer. The study's findings and limits: At 0.1 to 3.0 mg/kg and by week 6, clonal expansion occurred in CD4+ and CD8+ blood T cells.

This table comes from immunoSEQ multiplex PCR, and its TCRdb copy is limited to in-frame clones, with some not included. The repertoire holds 9,500 to 14,000 clones, 70% to 80% seen once, with roughly 15% in the top ten. The sample holds a few counts of this clone. As yet, its antigen is unknown. The clonotype was recovered from an adult with an advanced solid tumor such as melanoma, head and neck, liver or kidney cancer. The material sequenced was CD4+ or CD8+ T cells sorted from blood, taken in a trial of the OX40 agonist ivuxolimab.

Here the CDR3 DNA reads TGTGCCAGCTCGTTAGCGGGAGACCTCTTGGGAGAGCAGTACTTC. This gives the protein CASSLAGDLLGEQYF. V and J are TRBV18 and TRBJ2-7; 9 nucleotides match TRBD2. The CDR3 spans 15 residues. Germline-derived CDR1 and CDR2 are KGHSH and LQKENI. V lost 6 bases and J lost 7; bases outside the gene matches: 13.